A single sample gave rise to the 5 T cell receptor beta chains below, sequenced in a study of human T cells and chemical hapten exposure (dated by TCRdb to the early 2020s). Total RNA was extracted from unfractionated whole blood that had been collected in Tempus Blood RNA tubes. Library method: 5' RACE. Sequenced using an Illumina MiSeq. TCRdb handled the public reads itself, with Q25 trimming in fastp and clone calling in MiXCR, and kept productive beta chains. For every CDR3 protein sequence, its rows merge into one entry that carries the most common genes and DNA. This sample is represented by 70,000 to 85,000 distinct CDR3 sequences; approximately 15% of them were singletons. The biggest ten clones account for nearly 7% of the sample. The receptors were gathered from a female donor in good health.

The sample holds a few counts of this clonotype. The gene calls are TRBV28 and TRBJ1-2; no clear D. This CDR3 spans 18 amino acids. With 7 bases removed from V and 8 bases from J, the gap between germline ends came to 32 bases. Germline-derived CDR1 and CDR2 are MDHEN and SYDVKM. CDR3 residues: CASTLGTANPSWFWGYTF. In DNA, the CDR3 is TGTGCCAGCACCCTGGGAACAGCGAATCCGTCCTGGTTTTGGGGCTACACCTTC.

The gene calls are TRBV6-5 and TRBJ2-3; 13 nucleotides agree with TRBD2. The CDR3 totals 20 residues. Trimming cost V 4 bases and J 5 bases; bases outside gene matches: 18. CDR1 is MNHEY and CDR2 is SVGAGI in the germline V gene. The CDR3 here is CASSFYRDFGLAGEVDTQYF. Written as DNA, the CDR3 is TGTGCCAGCAGTTTCTACCGTGACTTCGGACTAGCGGGAGAAGTAGATACGCAGTATTTT.

This clonotype came up many times. This chain's CDR3 is CASSSGGAGEAYGYTF. The CDR3 coding sequence is TGTGCCAGCAGTTCAGGGGGCGCAGGGGAAGCCTATGGCTACACCTTC. This chain joins TRBV6-5 and TRBJ1-2; 8 bases are a match to TRBD1. V lost 4 bases to trimming and J lost 4 bases; unmatched junction nucleotides: 11. The CDR3 covers 16 residues. From germline, CDR1 is MNHEY and CDR2 SVGAGI.

The V gene is TRBV27, the J gene TRBJ1-5, with unresolved D. Germline V lookup: CDR1 MNHEY, CDR2 SMNVEV (reference sequence). The CDR3 is 12 residues long. The ends were cut back, 5 bases at V and 6 bases at J, with 8 bases in the middle. The CDR3 reads CASSTGSQPQHF. CDR3 DNA: TGTGCCAGCAGTACCGGGAGTCAGCCCCAGCATTTT.

This clonotype was recorded at least ten times. This chain connects TRBV6-5 to TRBJ1-6; D is undetermined. This CDR3 is built from 12 residues. Germline V gene sequence: CDR1 MNHEY, CDR2 SVGAGI. V lost 5 bases to trimming and J lost 14 bases, with 13 bases between them. For the CDR3, the DNA is TGTGCCAGCAGTACACCGACGCGGACCCTCCACTTT. This translates into CASSTPTRTLHF.